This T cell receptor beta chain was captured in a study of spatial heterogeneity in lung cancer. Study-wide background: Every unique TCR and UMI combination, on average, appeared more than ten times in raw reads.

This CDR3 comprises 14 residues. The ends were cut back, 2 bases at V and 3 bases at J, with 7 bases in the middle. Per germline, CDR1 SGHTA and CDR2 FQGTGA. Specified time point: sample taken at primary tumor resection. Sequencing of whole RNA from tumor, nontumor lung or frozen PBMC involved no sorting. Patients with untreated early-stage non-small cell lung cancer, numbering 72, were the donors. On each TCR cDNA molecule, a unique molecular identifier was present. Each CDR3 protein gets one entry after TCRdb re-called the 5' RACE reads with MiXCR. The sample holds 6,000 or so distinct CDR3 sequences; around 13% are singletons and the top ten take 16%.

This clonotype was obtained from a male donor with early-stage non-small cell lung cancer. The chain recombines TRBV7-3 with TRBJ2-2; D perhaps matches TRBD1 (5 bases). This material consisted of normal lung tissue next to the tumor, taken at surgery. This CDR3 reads CASSLDSYTGELFF. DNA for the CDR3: TGTGCCAGCAGCTTAGACAGTTACACCGGGGAGCTGTTTTTT.